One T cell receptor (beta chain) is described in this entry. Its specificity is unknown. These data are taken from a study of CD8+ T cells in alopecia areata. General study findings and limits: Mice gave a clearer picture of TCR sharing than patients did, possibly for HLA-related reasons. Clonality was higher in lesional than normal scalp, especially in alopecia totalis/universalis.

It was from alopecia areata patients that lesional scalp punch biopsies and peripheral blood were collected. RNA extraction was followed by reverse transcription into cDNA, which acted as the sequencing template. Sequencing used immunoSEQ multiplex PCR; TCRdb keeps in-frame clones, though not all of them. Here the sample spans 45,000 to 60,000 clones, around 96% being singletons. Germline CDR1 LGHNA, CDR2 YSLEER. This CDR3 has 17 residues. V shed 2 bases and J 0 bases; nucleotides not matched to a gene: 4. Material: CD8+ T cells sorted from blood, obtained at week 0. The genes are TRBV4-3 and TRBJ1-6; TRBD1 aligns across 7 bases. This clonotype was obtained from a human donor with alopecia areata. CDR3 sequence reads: CASSQRDSSSYNSPLHF. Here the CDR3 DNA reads TGCGCCAGCAGCCAACGGGACAGCAGCTCCTATAATTCACCCCTCCACTTT.